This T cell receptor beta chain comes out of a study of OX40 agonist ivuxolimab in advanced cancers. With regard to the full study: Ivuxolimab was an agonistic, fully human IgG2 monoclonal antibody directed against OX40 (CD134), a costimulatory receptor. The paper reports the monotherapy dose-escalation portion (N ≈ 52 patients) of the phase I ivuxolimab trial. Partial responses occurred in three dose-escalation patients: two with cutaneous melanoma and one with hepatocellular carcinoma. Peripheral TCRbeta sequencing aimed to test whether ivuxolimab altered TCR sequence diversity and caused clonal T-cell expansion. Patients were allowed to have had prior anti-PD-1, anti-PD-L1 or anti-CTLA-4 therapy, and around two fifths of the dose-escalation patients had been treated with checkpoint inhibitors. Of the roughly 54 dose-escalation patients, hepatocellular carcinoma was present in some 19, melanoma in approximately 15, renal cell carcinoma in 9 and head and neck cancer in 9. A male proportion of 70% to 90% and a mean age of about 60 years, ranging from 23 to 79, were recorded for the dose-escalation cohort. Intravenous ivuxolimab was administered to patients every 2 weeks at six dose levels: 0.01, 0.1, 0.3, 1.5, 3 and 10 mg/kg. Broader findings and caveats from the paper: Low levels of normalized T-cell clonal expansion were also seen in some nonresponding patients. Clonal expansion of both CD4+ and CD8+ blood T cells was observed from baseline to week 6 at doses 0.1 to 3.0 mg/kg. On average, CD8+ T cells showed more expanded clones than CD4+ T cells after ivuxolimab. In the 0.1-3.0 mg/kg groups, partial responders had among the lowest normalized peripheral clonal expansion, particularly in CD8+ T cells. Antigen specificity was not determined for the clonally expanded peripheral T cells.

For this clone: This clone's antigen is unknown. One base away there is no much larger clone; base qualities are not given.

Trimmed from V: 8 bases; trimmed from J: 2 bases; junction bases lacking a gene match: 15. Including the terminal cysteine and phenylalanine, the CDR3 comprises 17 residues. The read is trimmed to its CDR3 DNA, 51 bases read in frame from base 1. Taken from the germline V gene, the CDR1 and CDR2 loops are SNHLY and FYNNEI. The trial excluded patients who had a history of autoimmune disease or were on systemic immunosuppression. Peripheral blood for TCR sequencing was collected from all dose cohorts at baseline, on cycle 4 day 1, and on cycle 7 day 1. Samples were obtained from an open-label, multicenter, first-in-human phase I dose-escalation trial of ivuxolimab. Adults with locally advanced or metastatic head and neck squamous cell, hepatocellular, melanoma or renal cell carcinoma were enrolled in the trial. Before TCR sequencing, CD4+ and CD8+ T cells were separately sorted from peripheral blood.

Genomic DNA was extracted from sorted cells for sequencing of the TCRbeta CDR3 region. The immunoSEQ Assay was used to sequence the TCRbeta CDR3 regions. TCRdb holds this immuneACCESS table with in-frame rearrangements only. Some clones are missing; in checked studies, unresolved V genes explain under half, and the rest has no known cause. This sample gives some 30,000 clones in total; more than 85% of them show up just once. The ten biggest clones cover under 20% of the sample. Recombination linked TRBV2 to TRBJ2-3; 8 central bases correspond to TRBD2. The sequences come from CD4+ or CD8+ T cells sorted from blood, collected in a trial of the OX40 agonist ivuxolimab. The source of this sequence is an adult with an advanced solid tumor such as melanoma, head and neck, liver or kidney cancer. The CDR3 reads CASRSRSGELTTDTQYF. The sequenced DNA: TGTGCCAGCCGCAGTCGTAGCGGGGAGCTCACCACAGATACGCAGTATTTT.